One sample yielded the 22 T cell receptor beta chains listed below, sequenced in a study of T cell changes during pregnancy in multiple sclerosis. Profiling relied on immunoSEQ multiplex PCR, and the TCRdb table lists in-frame clones only, not all of them. The data show about 80,000 clones, just over 90% seen once. Source: peripheral blood, taken before pregnancy. The receptors here all came from a female donor with multiple sclerosis, enrolled in a pregnancy study.

The chain is built from TRBV18 and TRBJ2-1, with TRBD2 matching 14 bases. V shed 2 bases and J 9 bases; nucleotides not matched to a gene: 3. The V gene's germline CDR1 is KGHSH and CDR2 LQKENI. The CDR3 contains 15 residues. The CDR3 DNA follows: TGTGCCAGCTCACCAGCAGGACTAGCGGGAGGTGAGCAGTTCTTC. This codes for CASSPAGLAGGEQFF.

CDR3 sequence: CASSLGLAPGELFF. CDR3 DNA: TGTGCCAGCAGCTTAGGACTAGCGCCCGGGGAGCTGTTTTTT. The chain uses TRBV5-4 and TRBJ2-2; TRBD2 aligns across 9 bases. The CDR3 is made up of 14 amino acids. Looked up from germline, CDR1 is SGHNT and CDR2 is YYREEE (reference sequence). V dropped 2 bases and J dropped 6; count of bases not matched to a gene: 2.

This clone has only a few counts. The chain carries TRBV28 and TRBJ2-1; maybe TRBD1 (6 bases). Germline CDR1 and CDR2: MDHEN and SYDVKM. Trimming took off 8 bases at V and 0 bases at J, with 11 bases between the two ends. This CDR3 spans 14 amino acids. The CDR3 nucleotides read TGTGCCAGCGAGGGGGTTCACTCCTACAATGAGCAGTTCTTC. Its protein is CASEGVHSYNEQFF.

The rearrangement joins TRBV6-5 to TRBJ2-7; 7 positions agree with TRBD2. V shed 2 bases, J shed 3 bases, and the junction held 7 bases outside the gene matches. CDR1 and CDR2 (germline): MNHEY, SVGAGI. This CDR3 region has 15 residues. The DNA of the CDR3 is TGTGCCAGCAGTTACGTGGCGGGAGTAAGCTACGAGCAGTACTTC. As protein: CASSYVAGVSYEQYF.

This rearrangement joins TRBV4-1 to TRBJ1-4, with unresolved D. The V gene's germline CDR1 is MGHRA and CDR2 YSYEKL. The CDR3 spans 14 residues. Trimming pared 7 bases from V and 8 bases from J, leaving 17 bases between. The CDR3 DNA follows: TGCGCCAGCACTTACGGACGAGGAGGGGAAAAACTGTTTTTT. Protein: CASTYGRGGEKLFF.

The chain employs TRBV28 and TRBJ1-5, with unresolved D. V was trimmed by 6 bases and J by 0 bases, leaving 9 bases between them. The CDR3 consists of 14 residues. Looked up from germline, CDR1 is MDHEN and CDR2 is SYDVKM. As DNA, the CDR3 is TGTGCCAGCAGCCTAGTGGGTAGCAATCAGCCCCAGCATTTT. Its protein product is CASSLVGSNQPQHF.

Remarks on this clone: The junction differs from germline at one of its ends, possibly a read error. This chain joins TRBV5-8 and TRBJ1-2, with no clear D. The CDR3 extends over 14 amino acids. Germline-derived CDR1 and CDR2 are SGHTS and YDEGEE. The CDR3 loop is CASSLASANYGHTF. The CDR3, as DNA: TGTGCCAGCAGCTTGGCATCAGCTAACTATGGCCACACCTTC.

The rearrangement joins TRBV6-5 to TRBJ2-7, with D possibly TRBD1 on 5 matching bases. Germline lookup yields CDR1 MNHEY and CDR2 SVGAGI. The CDR3 totals 12 residues. The V end lost 8 bases, the J end lost 2 bases, and 10 bases lay between the germline ends. Here the CDR3 reads CASFQGPYEQYF. Written as DNA, the CDR3 is TGTGCCAGCTTTCAGGGTCCCTACGAGCAGTACTTC.

This chain links TRBV20-1 with TRBJ1-4, with D perhaps matching TRBD1 (5 bases). Trimming removed 3 bases from V and 10 bases from J, with 6 bases in between. Germline V gene sequence: CDR1 DFQATT, CDR2 SNEGSKA (reference sequence). This CDR3 has 10 amino acids. The CDR3, as DNA: TGCAGTGCTAGGGGGGGAAAACTGTTTTTT. Translated: CSARGGKLFF.

The V and J genes are TRBV14 and TRBJ2-2; maybe TRBD1 (6 bases). The CDR3 extends over 13 amino acids. From germline, CDR1 is SGHDN and CDR2 FVKESK. Trimming pared 11 bases from V and 7 bases from J, leaving 17 bases between. CDR3 sequence (DNA): TGTGCCTCGTCGAGGATCAGGGGCGGGGAGCTGTTTTTT. Amino acid sequence: CASSRIRGGELFF.

V is TRBV7-2 and J is TRBJ2-1; 8 nucleotides match TRBD2. CDR1 SGHTA and CDR2 FQGNSA come from the germline V gene. V was pared by 1 base and J by 10 bases, with 3 bases of the junction left unmatched. The CDR3 length is 13 residues. The DNA for the CDR3 is TGTGCCAGCAGCTTAGGTCGCGGGAGGGAGCAGTTCTTC. It codes for CASSLGRGREQFF.

The CDR3 DNA reads as TGTGCCAGCAGTTTCCTAGCGGGGTACAATGAGCAGTTCTTC. Protein sequence: CASSFLAGYNEQFF. The chain has TRBV27 and TRBJ2-1, with 9 bases aligning to TRBD2. Germline assignment: CDR1 MNHEY and CDR2 SMNVEV (reference sequence). This CDR3 has 14 amino acids. V lost 3 bases to trimming and J lost 4 bases; unmatched junction nucleotides: 1.

The V call is TRBV28, the J call TRBJ2-2; unclear D gene. CDR3 length equals 14 residues. The V and J ends lost 5 bases and 3 bases respectively, with 10 bases between them. CDR1 MDHEN and CDR2 SYDVKM come from the germline V gene. CDR3 region: CASSPSLYTGELFF. The CDR3 DNA reads TGTGCCAGCAGTCCCTCCCTTTACACCGGGGAGCTGTTTTTT. The variable domain in full, with the rest retrieved from reference TRBV28 and TRBJ2-2, is DVKVTQSSRYLVKRTGEKVFLECVQDMDHENMFWYRQDPGLGLRLIYFSYDVKMKEKGDIPEGYSVSREKKERFSLILESASTNQTSMYLCASSPSLYTGELFFGEGSRLTVL.

This clone has just one count. J is TRBJ1-1 and V is TRBV5-1, with 7 nucleotides matching TRBD1. This CDR3 contains 14 residues. V shed 5 bases and J 4 bases; nucleotides not matched to a gene: 8. CDR1 is SGHRS, CDR2 YFSETQ, per germline. In nucleotides, the CDR3 is TGCGCCAGCAGTAAAACAGGGGCCGTCACTGAAGCTTTCTTT. This translates into CASSKTGAVTEAFF.

The CDR3 sequence is CASRPTVSGSFSDTQYF. The CDR3 nucleotides are TGTGCCAGTAGACCAACAGTTAGCGGGAGCTTCTCAGATACGCAGTATTTT. V is TRBV19 and J is TRBJ2-3; 9 bases agree with TRBD2. Germline loops: CDR1 LNHDA, CDR2 SQIVND (reference sequence). After removal of 6 bases from V and 4 bases from J, the junction contained 14 bases not matched to a gene. CDR3 length equals 17 residues.

V is TRBV5-4 and J is TRBJ2-1; D is perhaps TRBD2 (5 bases). Germline V gene data show CDR1 as SGHNT and CDR2 as YYREEE (reference sequence). V was pared by 2 bases and J by 3 bases, with 12 bases between. This CDR3 has 15 residues. The CDR3 reads CASSFQAGLYNEQFF. The CDR3 nucleotides read TGTGCCAGCAGCTTCCAGGCAGGACTCTACAATGAGCAGTTCTTC.

The rearrangement uses TRBV11-3 and TRBJ2-1; D call uncertain. This CDR3 spans 14 amino acids. Germline V lookup: CDR1 SGHNT, CDR2 YENEEA. Trimming removed 0 bases from V and 5 bases from J, with 8 bases in between. The CDR3 protein is CASSLDPRDNEQFF. Written as DNA, the CDR3 is TGTGCCAGCAGCTTAGATCCGCGAGACAATGAGCAGTTCTTC.

CDR3: CASSRTSYNEQFF. The CDR3 DNA is TGTGCCAGCAGCAGGACTAGCTACAATGAGCAGTTCTTC. The chain employs TRBV5-6 and TRBJ2-1; 7 nucleotides align to TRBD2. After removal of 4 bases from V and 3 bases from J, the junction contained 1 base not matched to a gene. The germline gives CDR1 SGHDT, CDR2 YYEEEE. The CDR3 has 13 amino acids.

The genes are TRBV27 and TRBJ2-7; 8 bases fit TRBD1. In germline, CDR1 is MNHEY, CDR2 SMNVEV (reference sequence). V lost 5 bases, J lost 1 base, and 7 bases stayed unmatched. The CDR3 is made up of 15 amino acids. The DNA of the CDR3 is TGTGCCAGCAGTCTCTCGACAGGGGCTTCCTACGAGCAGTACTTC. Its protein is CASSLSTGASYEQYF.

In regard to this clone: This same CDR3 is encoded by further DNA sequences in the sample. The chain couples TRBV7-2 to TRBJ2-2, with TRBD2 identical over 13 bases. This CDR3 has 16 residues. Losses at the gene ends were 6 bases for V and 5 bases for J; bases not matched to a gene: 6. Germline-derived CDR1 and CDR2 are SGHTA and FQGNSA. CDR3 coding DNA: TGTGCCAGCAGTGCCGGACTAGCGGGAGTAACCGGGGAGCTGTTTTTT. This codes for CASSAGLAGVTGELFF.

This chain uses TRBV29-1 with TRBJ2-3; D ambiguous. This CDR3 spans 13 amino acids. Trimming removed 5 bases from V and 7 bases from J, with 16 bases in between. The germline V gene encodes CDR1 SQVTM and CDR2 ANQGSEA. For the CDR3, the DNA is TGCAGCGTTCACATTAACAGCAGATATACGCAGTATTTT. It specifies CSVHINSRYTQYF.

About this clone: At one end, the junction sequence differs from germline, possibly due to a read error. Other DNA sequences in this sample translate to the same CDR3. The chain has TRBV2 and TRBJ2-7; 9 bases are a match to TRBD1. CDR1 is SNHLY, CDR2 FYNNEI, per germline. This CDR3 is built from 14 residues. This CDR3 reads CASRGTGWPYEQYF. In DNA, the CDR3 is TGTGCCAGCAGGGGGACAGGGTGGCCCTACGAGCAGTATTTC.